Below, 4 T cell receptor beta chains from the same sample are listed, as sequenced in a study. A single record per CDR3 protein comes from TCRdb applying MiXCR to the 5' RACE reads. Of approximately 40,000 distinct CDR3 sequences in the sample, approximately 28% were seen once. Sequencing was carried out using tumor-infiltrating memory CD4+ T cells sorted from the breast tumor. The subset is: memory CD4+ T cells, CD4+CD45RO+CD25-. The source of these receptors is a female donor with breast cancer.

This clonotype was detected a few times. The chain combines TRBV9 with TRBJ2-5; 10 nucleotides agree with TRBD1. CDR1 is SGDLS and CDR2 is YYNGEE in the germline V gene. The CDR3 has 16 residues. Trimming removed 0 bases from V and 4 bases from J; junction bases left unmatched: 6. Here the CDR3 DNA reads TGTGCCAGCAGCGTAGGGGGGGGACAGGGGAGAGAGACCCAGTACTTC. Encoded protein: CASSVGGGQGRETQYF.

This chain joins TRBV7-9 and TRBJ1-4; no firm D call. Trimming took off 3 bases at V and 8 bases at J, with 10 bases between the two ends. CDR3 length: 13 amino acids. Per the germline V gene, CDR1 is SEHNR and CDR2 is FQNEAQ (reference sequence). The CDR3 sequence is CASSLSRGEKLFF. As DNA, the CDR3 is TGTGCCAGCAGCTTGTCGCGAGGGGAAAAACTGTTTTTT.

CDR3 sequence: CASSYWARNTGELFF. The CDR3 DNA reads TGTGCCAGCAGTTACTGGGCAAGGAACACCGGGGAGCTGTTTTTT. This chain links TRBV6-5 with TRBJ2-2; D unresolved. CDR1 MNHEY and CDR2 SVGAGI come from the germline V gene. This CDR3 contains 15 residues. V was clipped by 1 base and J by 1 base, with 7 bases between them.

CDR3 DNA sequence: TGTGCCAGCAGCCAACGGGGGATGGACTATGGCTACACCTTC. This codes for CASSQRGMDYGYTF. The rearrangement joins TRBV3-1 to TRBJ1-2; D might be TRBD1 (5 bases). The V gene lost 2 bases and the J gene lost 3 bases, with 10 bases spanning the gap. The germline V gene has CDR1 LGHDT and CDR2 YNNKEL (reference sequence). The CDR3 runs 14 residues.